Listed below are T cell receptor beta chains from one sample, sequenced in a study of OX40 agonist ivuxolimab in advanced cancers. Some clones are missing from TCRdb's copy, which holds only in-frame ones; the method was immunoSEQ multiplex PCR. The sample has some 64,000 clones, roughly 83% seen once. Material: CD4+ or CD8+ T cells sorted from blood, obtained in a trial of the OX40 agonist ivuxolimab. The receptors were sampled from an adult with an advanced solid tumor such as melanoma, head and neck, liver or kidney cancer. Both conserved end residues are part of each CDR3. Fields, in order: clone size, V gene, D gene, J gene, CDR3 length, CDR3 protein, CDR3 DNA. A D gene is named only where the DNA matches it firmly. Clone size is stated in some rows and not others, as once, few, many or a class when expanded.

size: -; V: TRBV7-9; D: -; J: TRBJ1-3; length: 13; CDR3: CASSSRVVDTIYF; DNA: TGTGCCAGCAGCTCCCGGGTGGTAGACACCATATATTTT
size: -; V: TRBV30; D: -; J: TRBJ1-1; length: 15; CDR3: CAWSNWGGQASEAFF; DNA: TGTGCCTGGAGTAACTGGGGAGGTCAGGCGAGTGAAGCTTTCTTT
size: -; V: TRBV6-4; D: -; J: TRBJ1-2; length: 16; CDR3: CASRSAGSASGYGYTF; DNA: TGTGCCAGCAGGTCGGCAGGTTCGGCATCTGGCTATGGCTACACCTTC
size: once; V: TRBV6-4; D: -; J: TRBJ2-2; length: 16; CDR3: CASSGDQGIRTGELFF; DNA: TGTGCCAGTTCCGGGGACCAGGGTATCCGGACCGGGGAGCTGTTTTTT
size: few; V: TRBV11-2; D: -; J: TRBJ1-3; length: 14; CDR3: CASSYQRAGNTIYF; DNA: TGTGCCAGCAGCTACCAGAGAGCTGGAAACACCATATATTTT
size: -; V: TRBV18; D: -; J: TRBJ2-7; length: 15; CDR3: CASSPWQGGFYEQYF; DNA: TGTGCCAGCTCACCATGGCAGGGGGGTTTCTACGAGCAGTACTTC
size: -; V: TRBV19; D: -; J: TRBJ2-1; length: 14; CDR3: CASSSAGSYNEQFF; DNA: TGTGCCAGTAGTTCGGCAGGGTCCTACAATGAGCAGTTCTTC
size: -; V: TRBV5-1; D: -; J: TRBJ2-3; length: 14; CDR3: CASSLDAAPDTQYF; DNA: TGCGCCAGCAGCTTGGACGCGGCCCCAGATACGCAGTATTTT
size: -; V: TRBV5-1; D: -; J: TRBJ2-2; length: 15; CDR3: CASSLLAANTGELFF; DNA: TGCGCCAGCAGCTTGCTCGCGGCCAACACCGGGGAGCTGTTTTTT
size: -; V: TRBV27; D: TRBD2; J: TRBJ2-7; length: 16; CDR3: CASSPLIAGGRYEQYF; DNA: TGTGCCAGCAGTCCTTTAATAGCGGGAGGGCGCTACGAGCAGTACTTC
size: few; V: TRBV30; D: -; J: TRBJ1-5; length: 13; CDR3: CAWSPAGKQPQHF; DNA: TGTGCCTGGAGTCCGGCAGGGAAACAGCCCCAGCATTTT
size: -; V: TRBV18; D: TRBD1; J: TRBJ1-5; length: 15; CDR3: CASSPGQGLPQPQHF; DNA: TGTGCCAGCTCACCCGGACAGGGCTTACCTCAGCCCCAGCATTTT
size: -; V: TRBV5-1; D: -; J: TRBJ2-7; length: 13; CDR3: CASSFPGGYEQYF; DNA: TGCGCCAGCAGCTTTCCCGGAGGGTACGAGCAGTACTTC
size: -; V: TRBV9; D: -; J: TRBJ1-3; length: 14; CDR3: CASSVATGGNTIYF; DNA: TGTGCCAGCAGCGTAGCTACCGGGGGAAACACCATATATTTT
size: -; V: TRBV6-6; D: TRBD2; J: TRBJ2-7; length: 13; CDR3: CASRTGGPHEQYF; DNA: TGTGCCAGCAGGACGGGAGGGCCTCACGAGCAGTACTTC
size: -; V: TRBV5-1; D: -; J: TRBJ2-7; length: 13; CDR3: CASTEDSFGEQYF; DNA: TGCGCCAGCACCGAGGACAGTTTTGGTGAGCAGTACTTC
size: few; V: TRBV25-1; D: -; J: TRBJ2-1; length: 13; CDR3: CASSGVGPNEQFF; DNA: TGTGCCAGCAGTGGGGTAGGTCCCAATGAGCAGTTCTTC
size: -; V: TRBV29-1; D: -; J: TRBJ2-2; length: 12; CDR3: CSAGAGPGELFF; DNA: TGCAGCGCCGGTGCGGGGCCCGGGGAGCTGTTTTTT
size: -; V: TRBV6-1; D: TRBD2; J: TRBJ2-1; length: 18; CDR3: CASSEDPWTSGRVNEQFF; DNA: TGTGCCAGCAGTGAAGACCCTTGGACTAGCGGGAGGGTGAATGAGCAGTTCTTC
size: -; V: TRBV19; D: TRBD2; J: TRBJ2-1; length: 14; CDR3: CASRGRGDYNEQFF; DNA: TGTGCCAGCCGCGGGAGGGGGGATTACAATGAGCAGTTCTTC
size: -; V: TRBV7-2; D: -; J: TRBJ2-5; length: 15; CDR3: CASNPTAWRTETQYF; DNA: TGTGCCAGCAACCCGACAGCCTGGCGGACGGAGACCCAGTACTTC
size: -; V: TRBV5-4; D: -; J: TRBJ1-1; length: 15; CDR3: CASSFVLGQNTEAFF; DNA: TGTGCCAGCAGCTTTGTCCTTGGTCAAAACACTGAAGCTTTCTTT
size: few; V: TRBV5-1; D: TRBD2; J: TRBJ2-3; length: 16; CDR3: CASSSRLAGSTDTQYF; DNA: TGCGCCAGCAGCTCGCGACTAGCGGGGTCCACAGATACGCAGTATTTT
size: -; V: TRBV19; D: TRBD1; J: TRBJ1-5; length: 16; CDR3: CASSIGDRGPSQPQHF; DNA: TGTGCCAGTAGTATAGGGGACAGGGGGCCCAGTCAGCCCCAGCATTTT
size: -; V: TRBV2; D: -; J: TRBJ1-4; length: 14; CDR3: CASSVTGSNEKLFF; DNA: TGTGCCAGCAGTGTCACGGGGTCTAATGAAAAACTGTTTTTT
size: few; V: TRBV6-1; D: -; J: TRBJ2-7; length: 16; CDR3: CASREPGPLRSYEQYF; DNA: TGTGCCAGCAGGGAACCGGGACCCCTAAGATCCTACGAGCAGTACTTC
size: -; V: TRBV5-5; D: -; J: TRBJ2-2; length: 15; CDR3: CASSSYLEGSGELFF; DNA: TGTGCCAGCAGCTCCTACTTGGAGGGCTCCGGGGAGCTGTTTTTT
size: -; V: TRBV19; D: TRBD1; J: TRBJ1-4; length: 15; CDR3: CASSTGTGGGEKLFF; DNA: TGTGCCAGTAGTACCGGGACAGGGGGAGGTGAAAAACTGTTTTTT
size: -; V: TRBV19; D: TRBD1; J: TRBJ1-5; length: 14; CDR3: CASTPGQGSQPQHF; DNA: TGTGCCAGTACCCCGGGACAGGGCTCTCAGCCCCAGCATTTT
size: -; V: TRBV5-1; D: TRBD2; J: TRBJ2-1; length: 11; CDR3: CASREGNEQFF; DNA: TGCGCCAGCCGGGAGGGAAATGAGCAGTTCTTC
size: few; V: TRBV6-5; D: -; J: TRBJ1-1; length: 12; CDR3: CASRRGNTEAFF; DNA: TGTGCCAGCAGGAGGGGGAACACTGAAGCTTTCTTT
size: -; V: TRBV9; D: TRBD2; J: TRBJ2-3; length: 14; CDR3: CASSGRGGTDTQYF; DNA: TGTGCCAGCAGCGGCCGGGGGGGCACAGATACGCAGTATTTT
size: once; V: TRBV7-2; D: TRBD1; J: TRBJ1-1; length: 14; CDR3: CASSFQGANTEAFF; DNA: TGTGCCAGCAGCTTTCAGGGGGCCAACACTGAAGCTTTCTTT
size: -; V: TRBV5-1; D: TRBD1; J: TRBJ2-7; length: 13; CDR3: CASSLTGDYEQYF; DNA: TGCGCCAGCAGTCTTACAGGGGACTACGAGCAGTACTTC
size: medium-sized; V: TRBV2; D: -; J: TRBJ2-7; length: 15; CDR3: CASSVGGQGVYEQYF; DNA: TGTGCCAGCAGTGTAGGCGGGCAGGGAGTCTACGAGCAGTACTTC
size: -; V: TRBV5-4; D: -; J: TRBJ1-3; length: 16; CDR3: CASSPDSGFRGNTIYF; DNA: TGTGCCAGCAGTCCTGACAGTGGGTTTCGGGGAAACACCATATATTTT
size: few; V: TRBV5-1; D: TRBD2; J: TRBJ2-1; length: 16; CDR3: CASSLSGGSSYNEQFF; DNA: TGCGCCAGCAGCTTGTCGGGGGGGAGCTCCTACAATGAGCAGTTCTTC
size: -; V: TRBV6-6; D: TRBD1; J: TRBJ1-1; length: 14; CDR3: CASSSGTANTEAFF; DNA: TGTGCCAGCAGTTCCGGGACAGCTAACACTGAAGCTTTCTTT
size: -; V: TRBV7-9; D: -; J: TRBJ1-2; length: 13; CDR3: CASSPDSNYGYTF; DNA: TGTGCCAGCAGCCCAGACAGTAACTATGGCTACACCTTC